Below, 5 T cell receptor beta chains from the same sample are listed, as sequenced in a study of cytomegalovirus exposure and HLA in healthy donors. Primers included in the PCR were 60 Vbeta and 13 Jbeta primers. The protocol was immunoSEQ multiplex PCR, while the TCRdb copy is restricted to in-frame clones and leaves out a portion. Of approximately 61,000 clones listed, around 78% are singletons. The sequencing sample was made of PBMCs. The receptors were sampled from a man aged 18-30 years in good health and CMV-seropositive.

The CDR3 DNA reads TGTGCCAGCTCCCTGGAGCCGCCTCTATTAAACTATGGCTACACCTTC. The encoded protein is CASSLEPPLLNYGYTF. The V call is TRBV18, the J call TRBJ1-2; D is ambiguous. CDR3 length: 16 amino acids. CDR1 KGHSH and CDR2 LQKENI come from the germline V gene. V lost 6 bases to trimming and J lost 2 bases, with 19 bases between them.

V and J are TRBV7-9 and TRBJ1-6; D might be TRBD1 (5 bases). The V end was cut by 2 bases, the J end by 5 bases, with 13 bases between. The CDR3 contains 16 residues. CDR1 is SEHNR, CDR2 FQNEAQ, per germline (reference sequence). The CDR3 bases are TGTGCCAGCAGCTTAAGGTTCCGACAGAATAATTCACCCCTCCACTTT. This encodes CASSLRFRQNNSPLHF. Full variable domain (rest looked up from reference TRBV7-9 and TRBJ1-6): DTGVSQNPRHKITKRGQNVTFRCDPISEHNRLYWYRQTLGQGPEFLTYFQNEAQLEKSRLLSDRFSAERPKGSFSTLEIQRTEQGDSAMYLCASSLRFRQNNSPLHFGNGTRLTVT.

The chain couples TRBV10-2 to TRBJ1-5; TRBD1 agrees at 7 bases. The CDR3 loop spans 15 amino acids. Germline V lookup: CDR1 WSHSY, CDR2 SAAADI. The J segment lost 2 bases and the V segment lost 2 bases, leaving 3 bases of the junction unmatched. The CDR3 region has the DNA TGCGCCAGCAGTGAGACAGGGGCTGGCAATCAGCCCCAGCATTTT. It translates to CASSETGAGNQPQHF.

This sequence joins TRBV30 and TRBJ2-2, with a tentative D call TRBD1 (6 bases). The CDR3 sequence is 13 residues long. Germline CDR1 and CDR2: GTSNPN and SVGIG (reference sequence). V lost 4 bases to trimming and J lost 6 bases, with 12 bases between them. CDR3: CAWTGDGAGELFF. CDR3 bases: TGTGCCTGGACAGGGGACGGGGCCGGGGAGCTGTTTTTT.

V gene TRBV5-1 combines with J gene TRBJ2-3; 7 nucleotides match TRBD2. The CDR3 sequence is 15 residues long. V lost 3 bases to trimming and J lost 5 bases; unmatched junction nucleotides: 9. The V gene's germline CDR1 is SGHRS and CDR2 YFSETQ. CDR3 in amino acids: CASSSSGLVGDTQYF. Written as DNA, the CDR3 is TGCGCCAGCAGCTCTTCCGGACTAGTCGGAGATACGCAGTATTTT. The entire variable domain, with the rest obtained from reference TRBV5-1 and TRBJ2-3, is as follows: KAGVTQTPRYLIKTRGQQVTLSCSPISGHRSVSWYQQTPGQGLQFLFEYFSETQRNKGNFPGRFSGRQFSNSRSEMNVSTLELGDSALYLCASSSSGLVGDTQYFGPGTRLTVL.